This TCR beta chain was found in a study of T cells in Graves' hyperthyroidism and ophthalmopathy. Whole-study results and caveats: Most thyroid clonotypes with frequency above 0.001 were detected in blood.

V gave up 5 bases and J gave up 1 base, with 20 bases separating them. The CDR3 runs 17 residues. The germline gives CDR1 LNHDA, CDR2 SQIVND (reference sequence). Only a few counts were recorded for this clonotype. Its antigen is unidentified. Amplification of TCR beta CDR3 regions used RNA as the template. Using the HTBI primer set, a first-round RT-PCR was run on the TCR CDR3. TCRdb reprocessed the multiplex PCR reads with MiXCR, giving one entry per CDR3 protein. The table lists roughly 700,000 distinct CDR3 sequences, 35% of them singletons, with around 30% in the top ten. The chain employs TRBV19 and TRBJ1-2, with a weak D call TRBD1 (5 bases). The source is a woman aged 40-49 years with Graves' hyperthyroidism. What was sequenced was blood. The DNA of the CDR3 is TGTGCCAGTAGTGCCCCGGGACTCTGGGATGTTAACTATGGCTACACCTTC. It is translated as CASSAPGLWDVNYGYTF.